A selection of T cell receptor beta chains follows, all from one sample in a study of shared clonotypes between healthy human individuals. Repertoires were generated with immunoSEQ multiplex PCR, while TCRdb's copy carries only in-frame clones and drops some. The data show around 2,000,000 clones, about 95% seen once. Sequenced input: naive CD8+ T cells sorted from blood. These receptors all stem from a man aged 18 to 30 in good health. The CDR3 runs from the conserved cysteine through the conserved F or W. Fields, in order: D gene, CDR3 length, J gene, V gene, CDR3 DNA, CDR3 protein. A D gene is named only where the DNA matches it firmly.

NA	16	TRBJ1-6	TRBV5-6	TGTGCCAGCAGCCCCCCCGGGACACCCTATAATTCACCCCTCCACTTT	CASSPPGTPYNSPLHF
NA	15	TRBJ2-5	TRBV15	TGTGCCACCAGCAGTCCCATAGGGGGAGCAGAGACCCAGTACTTC	CATSSPIGGAETQYF
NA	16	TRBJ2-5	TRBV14	TGTGCCAGCAGCCAAGAAGGATGGGGGACCTGGGAGACCCAGTACTTC	CASSQEGWGTWETQYF
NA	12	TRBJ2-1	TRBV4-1	TGCGCCAGCAGCCCGAACAAGCGGGAGCAGTTCTTC	CASSPNKREQFF
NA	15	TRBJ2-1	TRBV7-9	TGTGCCAGCAGCTTAGAGGCAGGGGAATACAATGAGCAGTTCTTC	CASSLEAGEYNEQFF
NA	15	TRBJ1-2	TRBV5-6	TGTGCCAGCAGCTTGTCGGACATTTCGGGATTAGGCTACACCTTC	CASSLSDISGLGYTF
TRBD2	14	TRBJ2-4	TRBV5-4	TGTGCCAGCAGCCTAGCGGGAGGGCCGGACATTCAGTACTTC	CASSLAGGPDIQYF
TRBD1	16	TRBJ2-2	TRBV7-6	TGTGCCACCAGGACAGGCCGAGGGACGAACACCGGGGAGCTGTTTTTT	CATRTGRGTNTGELFF
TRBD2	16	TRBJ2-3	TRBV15	TGTGCCACCAGCAGACTGACTAGCGGGAGCACAGATACGCAGTATTTT	CATSRLTSGSTDTQYF
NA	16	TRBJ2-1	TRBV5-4	TGTGCCAGCAGCTGGGGTTGGGAGACCTCCTACAATGAGCAGTTCTTC	CASSWGWETSYNEQFF
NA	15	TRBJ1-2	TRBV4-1	TGCGCCAGCAGCCAAGTAAGGGGGGCGCTTACTGGCTACACCTTC	CASSQVRGALTGYTF
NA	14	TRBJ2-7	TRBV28	TGTGCCAGCAGTTTCGGTCAGCAACCCTACGAGCAGTACTTC	CASSFGQQPYEQYF
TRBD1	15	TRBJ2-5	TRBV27	TGTGCCAGCAGTTTATCGACAGGGGGCCAAGAGACCCAGTACTTC	CASSLSTGGQETQYF
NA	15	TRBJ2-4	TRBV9	TGTGCCAGCAGCGTAGGGCAAGGATCCCGAAACATTCAGTACTTC	CASSVGQGSRNIQYF
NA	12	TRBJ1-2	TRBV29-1	TGCAGCGTTGAGGAATTGGACTATGGCTACACCTTC	CSVEELDYGYTF
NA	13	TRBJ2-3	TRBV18	TGTGCCAGCTCCCCGGGGATCACAGATACGCAGTATTTT	CASSPGITDTQYF
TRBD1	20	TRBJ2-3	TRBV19	TGTGCCAGTAGCCCTTGGGCGGGACAGGGCTTATTTTACGACACAGATACGCAGTATTTT	CASSPWAGQGLFYDTDTQYF
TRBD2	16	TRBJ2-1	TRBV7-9	TGTGCCAGCAGCCGAGGACTAGCGGGAGAGTTTGGTGAGCAGTTCTTC	CASSRGLAGEFGEQFF
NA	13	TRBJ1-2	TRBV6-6	TGTGCCAGCAGTTACCAGGACGCCAAGGGCTACACCTTC	CASSYQDAKGYTF
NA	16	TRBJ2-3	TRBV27	TGTGCCAGCAGTCCGCCGGGGACTCCGTTCCCAGATACGCAGTATTTT	CASSPPGTPFPDTQYF
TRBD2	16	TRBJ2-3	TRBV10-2	TGCGCCAGCAGTGATTCCGGGACTAGCGGCTTAGATACGCAGTATTTT	CASSDSGTSGLDTQYF
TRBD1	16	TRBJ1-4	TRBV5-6	TGTGCCAGCAGCTCTGCACCGGGACAGGGTATTGAAAAACTGTTTTTT	CASSSAPGQGIEKLFF
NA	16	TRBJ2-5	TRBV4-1	TGCGCCAGCAGCCTCCTGGGTCAGGGTGGGACGGAGACCCAGTACTTC	CASSLLGQGGTETQYF
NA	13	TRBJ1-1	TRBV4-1	TGCGCCAGCAGCCGACAGGTGAACACTGAAGCTTTCTTT	CASSRQVNTEAFF
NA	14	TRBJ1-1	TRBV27	TGTGCCAGCAGTGCGGCCGGGGGAGGCACTGAAGCTTTCTTT	CASSAAGGGTEAFF
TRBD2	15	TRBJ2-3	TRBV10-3	TGTGCCGGATCGGGGGGGGCGCAAAGCACAGATACGCAGTATTTT	CAGSGGAQSTDTQYF
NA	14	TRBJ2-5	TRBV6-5	TGTGCCAGCAGTTACGGGGGGTACCAAGAGACCCAGTACTTC	CASSYGGYQETQYF
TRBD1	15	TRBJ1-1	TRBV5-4	TGTGCCAGCAGCTTGGCTACCGGGACAGGGACTGAAGCTTTCTTT	CASSLATGTGTEAFF
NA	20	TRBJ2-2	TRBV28	TGTGCCAGCAGTTTATGGGACGTCGGATTCGGGGCACCGGGGGCCGGGGAGCTGTTTTTT	CASSLWDVGFGAPGAGELFF
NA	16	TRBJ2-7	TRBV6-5	TGTGCCAGCAGTTACTCGTCCGGTGAACAGGGTTACGAGCAGTACTTC	CASSYSSGEQGYEQYF
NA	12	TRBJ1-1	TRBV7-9	TGTGCCAGCAGCGAACAGGCCACTGAAGCTTTCTTT	CASSEQATEAFF
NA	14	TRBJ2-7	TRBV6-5	TGTGCCAGCAGTTACTCGGAAAGGATGTACGAGCAGTACTTC	CASSYSERMYEQYF
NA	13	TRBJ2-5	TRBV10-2	TGCGCCAGCAGTGTGGATGTCCAAGAGACCCAGTACTTC	CASSVDVQETQYF
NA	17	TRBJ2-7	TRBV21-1	TGTGCCAGCAGCAAATTCTTGACTAGCGGGAGAATCTACGAGCAGTACTTC	CASSKFLTSGRIYEQYF
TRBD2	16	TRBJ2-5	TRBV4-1	TGCGCCAGCAGCAGCCCCCTAGCGGGGGTTCAAGAGACCCAGTACTTC	CASSSPLAGVQETQYF
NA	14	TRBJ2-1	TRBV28	TGTGCCAGCAGCCCCCCCAGGACCTACAATGAGCAGTTCTTC	CASSPPRTYNEQFF
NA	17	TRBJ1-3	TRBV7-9	TGTGCCAGCAGCTTATCGAAGGGCAAAAGCTCTGGAAACACCATATATTTT	CASSLSKGKSSGNTIYF
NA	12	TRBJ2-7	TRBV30	TGTGCCTGGACAGGTACAACCTACGAGCAGTACTTC	CAWTGTTYEQYF
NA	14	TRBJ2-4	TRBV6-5	TGTGCCAGCTCTGAAACGGGGGTGGGTCCCATTCAGTACTTC	CASSETGVGPIQYF
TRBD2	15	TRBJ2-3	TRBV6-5	TGTGCCAGCAGCGGACTAGCTTCGACCACAGATACGCAGTATTTT	CASSGLASTTDTQYF
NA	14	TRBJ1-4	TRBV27	TGTGCCAGCAGCCTGAAAGGGTTTGATGAAAAACTGTTTTTT	CASSLKGFDEKLFF
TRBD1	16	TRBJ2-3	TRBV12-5	TGTGCTAGTGGCCTGGGGGGGACAGGGGCCACAGATACGCAGTATTTT	CASGLGGTGATDTQYF
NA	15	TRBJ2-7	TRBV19	TGTGCCAGTAGTATCGACAGACCACCCCTCTACGAGCAGTACTTC	CASSIDRPPLYEQYF
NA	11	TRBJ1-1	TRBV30	TGTGCCTGGAGTGTTAGTTCCGAAGCTTTCTTT	CAWSVSSEAFF
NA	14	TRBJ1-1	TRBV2	TGTGCCAGCACCCGCCCCGGGGTGAACACTGAAGCTTTCTTT	CASTRPGVNTEAFF